The T cell receptor beta chain described here comes from a study of post-analysis software for immune sequencing data. Broader study findings: Among about 5 TRBV segments more frequent in patients than controls were TRBV5-6, TRBV5-1 and TRBV20-1. Strong same-batch co-clustering of samples appeared with F measure clustering. Significantly lower normalized Chao1 diversity was seen in multiple sclerosis patients than in controls.

A remark on this clonotype: Its antigen is not identified.

The TCR beta cDNA libraries carried unique molecular identifiers. Each CDR3 protein gets one entry after TCRdb re-called the PCR reads with MiXCR. The sample has hundreds of thousands of distinct CDR3 sequences; approximately 57% are singletons. With 5 bases removed from V and 8 bases from J, the gap between germline ends came to 15 bases. CDR3 length equals 13 residues. This TCR derives from a girl between 10 and 17 years old with multiple sclerosis. The gene calls are TRBV12-3 or TRBV12-4 and TRBJ1-1, with D perhaps TRBD1 (5 bases). Sequencing used blood. CDR3 loop: CASSPSGRAEAFF. CDR3 in DNA: TGTGCCAGCAGTCCCTCGGGCAGGGCAGAAGCTTTCTTT.